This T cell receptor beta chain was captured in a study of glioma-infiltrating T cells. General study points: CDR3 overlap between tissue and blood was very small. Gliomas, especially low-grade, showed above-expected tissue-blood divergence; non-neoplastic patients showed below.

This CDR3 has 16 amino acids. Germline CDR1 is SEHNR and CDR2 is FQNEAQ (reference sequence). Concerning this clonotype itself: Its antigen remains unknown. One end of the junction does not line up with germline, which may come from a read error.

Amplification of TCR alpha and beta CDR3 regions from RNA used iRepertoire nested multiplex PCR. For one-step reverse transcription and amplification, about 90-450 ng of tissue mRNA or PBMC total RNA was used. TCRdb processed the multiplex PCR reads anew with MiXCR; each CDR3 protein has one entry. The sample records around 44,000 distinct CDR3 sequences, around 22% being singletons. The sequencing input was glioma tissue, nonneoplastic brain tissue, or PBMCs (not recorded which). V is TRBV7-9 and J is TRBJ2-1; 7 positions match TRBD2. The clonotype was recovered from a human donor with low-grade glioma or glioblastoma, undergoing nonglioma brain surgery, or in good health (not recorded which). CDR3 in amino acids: CASSYLVTGGNNEKFF. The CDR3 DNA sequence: TGTGCCAGCAGCTACCTTGTAACGGGGGGAAACAATGAGAAGTTCTTC.